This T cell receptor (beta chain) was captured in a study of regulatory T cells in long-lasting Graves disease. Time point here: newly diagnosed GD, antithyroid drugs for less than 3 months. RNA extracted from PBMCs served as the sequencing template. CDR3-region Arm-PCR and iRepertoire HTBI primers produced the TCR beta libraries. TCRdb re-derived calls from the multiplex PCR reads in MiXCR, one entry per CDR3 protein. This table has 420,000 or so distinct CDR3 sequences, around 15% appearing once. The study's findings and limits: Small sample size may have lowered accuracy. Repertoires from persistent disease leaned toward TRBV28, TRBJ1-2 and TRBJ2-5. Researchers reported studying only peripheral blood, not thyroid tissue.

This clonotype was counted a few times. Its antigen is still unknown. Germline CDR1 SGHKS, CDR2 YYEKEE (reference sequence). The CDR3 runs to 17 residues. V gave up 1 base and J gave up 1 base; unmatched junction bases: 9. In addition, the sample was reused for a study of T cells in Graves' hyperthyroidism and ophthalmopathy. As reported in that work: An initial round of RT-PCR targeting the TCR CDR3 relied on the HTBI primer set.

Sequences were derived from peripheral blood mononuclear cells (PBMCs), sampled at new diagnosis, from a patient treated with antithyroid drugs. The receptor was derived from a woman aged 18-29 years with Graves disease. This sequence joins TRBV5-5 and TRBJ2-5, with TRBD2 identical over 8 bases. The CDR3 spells CASSLRPSGGPQETQYF. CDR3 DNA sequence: TGTGCCAGCAGCTTGAGACCCTCGGGAGGGCCCCAAGAGACCCAGTACTTC.